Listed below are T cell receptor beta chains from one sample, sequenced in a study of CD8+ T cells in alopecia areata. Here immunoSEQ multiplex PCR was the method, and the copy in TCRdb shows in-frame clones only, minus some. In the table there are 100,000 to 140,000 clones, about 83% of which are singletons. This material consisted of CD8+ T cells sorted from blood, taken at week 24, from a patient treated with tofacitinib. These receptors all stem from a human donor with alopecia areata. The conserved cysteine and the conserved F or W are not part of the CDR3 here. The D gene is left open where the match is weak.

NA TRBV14 ASSQELGRSETQY
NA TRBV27 ASSFLTSTDTQY
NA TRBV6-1 ASSRVLGETQY
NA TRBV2 ASSLGGEANYGYT
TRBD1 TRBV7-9 ASSTQGARAYNEQF
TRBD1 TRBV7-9 ASSWGQGSYNEQF
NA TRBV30 AWSVMDTGELF
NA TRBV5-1 ASSAGHATYNEQF
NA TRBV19 ASSLTAYNEQF
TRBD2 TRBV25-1 ASSDTQTSGGPQETQY
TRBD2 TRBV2 ASSRLGRGDNEQF
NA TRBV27 ASSLWQGRTDTQY
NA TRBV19 ASQTSGANVLT
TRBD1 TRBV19 ASSLSGGGTEAF
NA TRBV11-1 ASSFGPTGEAF
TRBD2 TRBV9 ASSSRAGGTETQY
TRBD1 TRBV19 ASSTLDRGDTEAF
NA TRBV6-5 ASSPAEVYYGYT
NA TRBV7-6 ASSLRATEDTQY
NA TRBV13 ASSAVRESDYEQY
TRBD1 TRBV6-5 ASSPRTGPQPQH
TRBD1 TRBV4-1 ASSQGQGDIGFTEAF
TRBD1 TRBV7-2 ASTAGGSGANVLT
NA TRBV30 AWLQDSDEQF
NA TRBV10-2 ASREVNTEAF
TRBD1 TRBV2 ASKSQGAFETQY
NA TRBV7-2 ASSPWGSPDTQY
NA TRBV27 ASSAGTAGEQY
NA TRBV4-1 ASSQLPGLSSYEQY
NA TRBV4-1 ASRAWGAKETQY
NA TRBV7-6 ASSLDQQETQY
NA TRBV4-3 ASSHEPAGELF
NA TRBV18 ASSPLGAFNQPQH
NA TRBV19 APLGVGQETQY
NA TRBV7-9 ASSLAGASPHGYT
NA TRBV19 ASSMRTLGSGANVLT
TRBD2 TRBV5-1 ASSSGPGIY
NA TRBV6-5 ASSYSNTGNSPLH
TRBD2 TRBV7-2 ASSLVGTRRLLRAGELF
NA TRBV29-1 SVVGISYNEQF
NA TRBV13 ASRPGEDSYEQY
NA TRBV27 ASSLCSHGNTIY
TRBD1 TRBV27 ASTTPGQGNEQY
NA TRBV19 ASSQGGSGANVLT
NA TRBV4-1 ASSHKGLGGELF
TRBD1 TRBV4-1 ASSQDRWDRGTDTQY
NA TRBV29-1 SVDFLRDYGYT
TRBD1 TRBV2 ASTDRGYNEQF
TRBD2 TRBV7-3 ASSPTLADAYEQY
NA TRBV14 ASSQDLGRSFYEQY
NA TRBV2 ASSERPDRGYEQY
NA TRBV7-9 ASSLGRNPEPQH
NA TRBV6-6 ASSYSLLTFQETQY
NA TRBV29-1 SVEVRTETQY
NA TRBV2 ASSEPSTSGLSGYT
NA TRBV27 ASSLSWGYTGELF
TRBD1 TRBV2 ASRSDRAAEAF